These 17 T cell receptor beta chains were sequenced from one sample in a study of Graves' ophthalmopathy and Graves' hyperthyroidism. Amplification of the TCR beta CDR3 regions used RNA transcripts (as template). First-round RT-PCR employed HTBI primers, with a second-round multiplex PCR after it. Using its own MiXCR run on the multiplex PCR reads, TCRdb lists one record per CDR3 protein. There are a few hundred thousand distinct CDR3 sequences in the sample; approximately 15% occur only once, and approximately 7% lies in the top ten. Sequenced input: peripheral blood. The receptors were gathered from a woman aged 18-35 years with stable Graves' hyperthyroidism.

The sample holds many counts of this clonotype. CDR3 DNA sequence: TGTGCTAGTGGTTTGGTAACAGGATCGAACTCTGGAAACACCATATATTTT. It encodes CASGLVTGSNSGNTIYF. V is TRBV12-5 and J is TRBJ1-3; TRBD1 is a possible D gene (5 bases). CDR3 length: 17 residues. Germline assignment: CDR1 LGHNT and CDR2 FRNRAP. Between the trimmed V and J ends, which lost 0 bases and 0 bases, there was a span of 12 bases.

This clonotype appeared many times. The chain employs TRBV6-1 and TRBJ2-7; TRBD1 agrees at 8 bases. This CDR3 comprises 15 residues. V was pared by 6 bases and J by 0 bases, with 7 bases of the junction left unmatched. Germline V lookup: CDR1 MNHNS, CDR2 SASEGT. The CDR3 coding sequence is TGTGCCAGCAGCCGTACAGGGGGAAGCTCCTACGAGCAGTACTTC. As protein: CASSRTGGSSYEQYF.

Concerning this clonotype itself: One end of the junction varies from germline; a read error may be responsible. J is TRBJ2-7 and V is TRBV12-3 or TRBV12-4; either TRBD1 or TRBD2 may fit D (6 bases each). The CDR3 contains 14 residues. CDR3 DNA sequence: TGTGCCAGCAGACTTACTGCGGGACAAGACGAGCGGTACTTC. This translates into CASRLTAGQDERYF.

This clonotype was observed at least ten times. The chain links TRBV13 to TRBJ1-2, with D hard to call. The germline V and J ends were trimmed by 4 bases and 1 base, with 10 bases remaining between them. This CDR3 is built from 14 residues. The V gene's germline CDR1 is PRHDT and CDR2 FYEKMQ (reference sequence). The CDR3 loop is CASSSTWGNYGYTF. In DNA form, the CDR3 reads TGTGCCAGCAGCTCCACGTGGGGTAACTATGGCTACACCTTC.

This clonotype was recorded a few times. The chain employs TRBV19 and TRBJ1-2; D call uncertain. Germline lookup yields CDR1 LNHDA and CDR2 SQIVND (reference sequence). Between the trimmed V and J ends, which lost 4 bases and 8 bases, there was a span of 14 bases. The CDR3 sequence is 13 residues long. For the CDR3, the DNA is TGTGCCAGTAGTAGTGTGGTACGAGACGGCTACACCTTC. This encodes CASSSVVRDGYTF.

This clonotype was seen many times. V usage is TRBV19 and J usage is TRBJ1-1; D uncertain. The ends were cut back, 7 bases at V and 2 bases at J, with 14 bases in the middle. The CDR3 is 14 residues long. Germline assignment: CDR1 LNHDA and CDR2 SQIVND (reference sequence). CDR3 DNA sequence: TGTGCCAGTATCATAAGTACTGCAAACACTGAAGCTTTCTTT. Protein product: CASIISTANTEAFF. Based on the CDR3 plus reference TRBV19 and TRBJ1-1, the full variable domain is DGGITQSPKYLFRKEGQNVTLSCEQNLNHDAMYWYRQDPGQGLRLIYYSQIVNDFQKGDIAEGYSVSREKKESFPLTVTSAQKNPTAFYLCASIISTANTEAFFGQGTRLTVV.

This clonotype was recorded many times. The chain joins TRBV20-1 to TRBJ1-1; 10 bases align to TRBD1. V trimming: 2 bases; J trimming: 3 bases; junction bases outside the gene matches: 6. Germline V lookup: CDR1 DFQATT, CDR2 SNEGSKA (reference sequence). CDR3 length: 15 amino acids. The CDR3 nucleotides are TGCAGTGCTAGAAGGACAGGGGGTAGGGACACTGAAGCTTTCTTT. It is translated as CSARRTGGRDTEAFF.

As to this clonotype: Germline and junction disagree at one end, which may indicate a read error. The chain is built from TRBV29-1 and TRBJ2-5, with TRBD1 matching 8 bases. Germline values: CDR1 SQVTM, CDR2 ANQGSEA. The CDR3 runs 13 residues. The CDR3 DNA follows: TGCAGCGTGGACAGGGTGGGCCAAGAGACCCGGTACTTC. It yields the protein CSVDRVGQETRYF. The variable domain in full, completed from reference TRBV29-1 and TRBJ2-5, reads SAVISQKPSRDICQRGTSLTIQCQVDSQVTMMFWYRQQPGQSLTLIATANQGSEATYESGFVIDKFPISRPNLTFSTLTVSNMSPEDSSIYLCSVDRVGQETRYFGPGTRLLVL.

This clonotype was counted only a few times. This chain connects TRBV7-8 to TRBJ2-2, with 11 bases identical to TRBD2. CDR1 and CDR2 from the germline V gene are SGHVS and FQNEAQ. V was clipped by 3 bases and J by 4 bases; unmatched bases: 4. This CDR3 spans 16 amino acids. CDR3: CASSFLAGGGTGELFF. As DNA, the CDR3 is TGTGCCAGCAGCTTCCTAGCGGGGGGTGGCACCGGGGAGCTGTTTTTT.

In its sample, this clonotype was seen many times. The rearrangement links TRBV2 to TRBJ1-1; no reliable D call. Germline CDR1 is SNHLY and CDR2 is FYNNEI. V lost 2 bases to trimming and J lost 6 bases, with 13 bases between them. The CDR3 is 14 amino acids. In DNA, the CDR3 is TGTGCCAGCAGTGAATTGGGATTGCATGCTGAAGCTTTCTTT. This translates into CASSELGLHAEAFF.

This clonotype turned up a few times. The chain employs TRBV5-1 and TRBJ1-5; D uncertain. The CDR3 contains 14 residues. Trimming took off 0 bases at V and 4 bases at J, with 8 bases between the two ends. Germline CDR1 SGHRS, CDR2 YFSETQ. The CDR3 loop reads CASSLGGKNQPQHF. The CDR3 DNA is TGCGCCAGCAGCTTGGGCGGGAAAAATCAGCCCCAGCATTTT.

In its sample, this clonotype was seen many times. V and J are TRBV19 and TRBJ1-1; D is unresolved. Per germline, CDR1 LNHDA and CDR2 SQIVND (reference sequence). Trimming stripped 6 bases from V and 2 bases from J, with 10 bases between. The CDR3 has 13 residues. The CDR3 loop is CASRQLDNTEAFF. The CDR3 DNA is TGTGCCAGTAGACAGCTCGACAACACTGAAGCTTTCTTT.

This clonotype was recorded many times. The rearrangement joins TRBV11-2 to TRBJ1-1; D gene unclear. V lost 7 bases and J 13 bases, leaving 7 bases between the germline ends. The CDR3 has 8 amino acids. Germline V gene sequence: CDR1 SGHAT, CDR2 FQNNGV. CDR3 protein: CASNLGFF. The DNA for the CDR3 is TGTGCCAGCAACTTGGGTTTCTTT.

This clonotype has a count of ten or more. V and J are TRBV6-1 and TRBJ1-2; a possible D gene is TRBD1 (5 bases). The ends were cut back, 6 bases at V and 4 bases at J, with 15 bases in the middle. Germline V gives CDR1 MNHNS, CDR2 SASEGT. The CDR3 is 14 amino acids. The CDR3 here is CASRGSGPPYGYTF. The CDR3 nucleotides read TGTGCCAGCAGAGGGTCAGGGCCCCCCTATGGCTACACCTTC.

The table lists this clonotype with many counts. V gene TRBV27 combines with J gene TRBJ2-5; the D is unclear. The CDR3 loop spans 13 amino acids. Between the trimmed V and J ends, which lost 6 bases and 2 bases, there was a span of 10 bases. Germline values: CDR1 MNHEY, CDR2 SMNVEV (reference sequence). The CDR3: CASRTSLQETQYF. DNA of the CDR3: TGTGCCAGCAGGACTTCGCTTCAAGAGACCCAGTACTTC.

CDR3 region: CASSLGGLFYEQYF. Here the CDR3 DNA reads TGTGCCAGCTCCCTCGGGGGACTATTCTACGAGCAGTACTTC. V and J are TRBV18 and TRBJ2-7, with 7 bases lining up with TRBD2. The V gene end was trimmed by 6 bases and the J gene end by 3 bases; junction bases not matched to a gene: 8. Per germline, CDR1 KGHSH and CDR2 LQKENI. The CDR3 spans 14 residues.

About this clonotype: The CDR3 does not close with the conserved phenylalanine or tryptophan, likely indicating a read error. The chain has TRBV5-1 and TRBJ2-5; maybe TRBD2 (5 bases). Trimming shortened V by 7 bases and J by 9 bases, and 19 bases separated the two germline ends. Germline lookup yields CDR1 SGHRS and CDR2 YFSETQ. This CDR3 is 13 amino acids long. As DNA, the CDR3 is TGCGCCAGCCGACAACTCAGTGGGGAGTCCCAGTACTAC. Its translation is CASRQLSGESQYY.